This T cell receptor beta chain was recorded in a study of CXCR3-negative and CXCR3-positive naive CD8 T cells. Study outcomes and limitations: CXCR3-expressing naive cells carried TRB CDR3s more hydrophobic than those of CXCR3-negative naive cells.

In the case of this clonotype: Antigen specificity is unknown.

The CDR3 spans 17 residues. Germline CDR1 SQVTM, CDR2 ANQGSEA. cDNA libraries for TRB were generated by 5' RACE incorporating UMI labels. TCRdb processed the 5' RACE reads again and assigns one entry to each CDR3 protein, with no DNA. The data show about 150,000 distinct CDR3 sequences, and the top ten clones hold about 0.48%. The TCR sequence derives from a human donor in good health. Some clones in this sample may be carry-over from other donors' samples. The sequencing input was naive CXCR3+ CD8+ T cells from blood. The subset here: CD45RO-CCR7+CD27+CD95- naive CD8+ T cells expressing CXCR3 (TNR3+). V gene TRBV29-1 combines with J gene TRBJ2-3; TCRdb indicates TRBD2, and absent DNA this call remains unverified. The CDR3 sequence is CSVERWLAGGPEDTQYF.